This T cell receptor beta chain was found in a study of identical twins (dated by TCRdb to 2016 to 2017). Regarding the complete study: TCR alpha and beta repertoires from monozygotic twins, unrelated adults of various ages and cord blood were deep-sequenced to test whether fetal clonotypes persist. To rule out contamination, replicate twin experiments were performed at different times with different library preparation protocols.

All donors were healthy Caucasians. The twin cohort consisted of three pairs of female monozygotic twins, all aged roughly 18 to 30 years. CD4+ and CD8+ T cell populations were isolated with positive isolation kits from Invitrogen. Looking up the germline V gene yields CDR1 MNHEY and CDR2 SVGAGI. Trimming leaves V shorter by 2 bases and J shorter by 7 bases, with the junction holding 7 bases beyond the gene matches. There are 15 amino acids in the CDR3, from cysteine to phenylalanine inclusive. Here the CDR3 DNA is all that survives: 45 bases in frame from base 1. On this clonotype itself: Its binding antigen is unknown. Per-base qualities were not stored, and no clone one base away is much larger.

The protocol used for the library was 5' RACE. This sample was sequenced with an Illumina HiSeq 2000. A universal primer binding site was introduced by template switching, and a unique molecular identifier was present in the final cDNA, enabling accurate counting of TCR cDNA molecules. Specific primers in the conserved constant-segment region were used to synthesize first-strand cDNA for the TCR alpha and beta chains. To control for contamination, every cDNA library was double barcoded, receiving both a SMART-Mk sample barcode and Illumina barcodes. TruSeq adapter sequences and Illumina sample barcodes were added in two successive PCR steps. The Illumina HiSeq platform was used with custom primers to sequence TCR alpha and beta cDNA libraries. The study's processing was this. MiGEC processed the raw reads to extract unique molecular identifiers, while MiXCR was used to determine the CDR3 positions. Recombination models were inferred per individual with the repgenHMM and IGoR tools using an EM algorithm. The tcR package in R was used for shared clonotype analysis, with sharing normalized by the product of cloneset sizes. To study raw recombination without the effects of thymic and clonal selection, out-of-frame nonproductive sequences were analyzed. TCRdb applied fastp at Q25 and MiXCR to the public reads, then kept only in-frame beta chains. Each record represents a unique CDR3 protein, reported with the most common genes and DNA among its rows. None of the V and J calls come from the authors' own analysis; TCRdb made them. In this sample the table shows 400,000 to 550,000 distinct CDR3 sequences, around 24% of which occur a single time. Around 3% of the sample is taken by the ten largest.

Findings and caveats that apply to the study as a whole: Fewer insertions were carried by abundant cord blood beta clonotypes, a similar but weaker trend appeared in young adult naive repertoires, and no such trend appeared in memory repertoires. A weaker excess of twin sharing was found in beta out-of-frame sequences because the signal-to-noise ratio was lowered by fewer shared sequences. Out-of-frame TCR alpha sharing in monozygotic twins was systematically underestimated by recombination models, whereas sharing between unrelated individuals was in agreement with the recombination models. Because the same donors could not be followed over many years, the conclusions relied on cross-sectional statistical analysis. Zero-insertion analyses could be partly confounded by invariant T cells such as MAIT and iNKT, though diverse VJ usage argued against such confounding for most clonotypes. Compared with coincidental sharing between unrelated individuals, out-of-frame TCR alpha sequences shared between twins had an excess of sequences with low generation probability.

These sequences were also reported in another study, on T cells expressing NK-cell markers. The other study reports the following: Fewer than ten donors provided sorted CD3+CD56+NKG2C+, CD3+CD56+NKG2C- and CD3+CD56-NKG2C+ T-cell subsets, whose TCR beta-chain repertoires were profiled. Of the eight sequenced donors, seven were found to be HCMV-seropositive and one was found to be HCMV-seronegative. To restrict sorting to alphabetaTCR-expressing T cells, an anti-gammadeltaTCR antibody was added in several experiments. For roughly 6 donors, the dominant CD3+CD56+NKG2C+ clonotypes were among the top 10 CD8+ clonotypes and accounted for 1.0-7.0% of CD8+ T cells. Those dominant clonotypes were again the most abundant among CD3+CD56-NKG2C+ cells in a handful of donors, at about 28.3-60.1%. Whether the expanded NKG2C-expressing T cell clones were specific for HCMV antigens was left unclear. The eight sequenced donors were randomly selected healthy volunteers, three men and five women. HCMV-specific IgG was detected in serum with a commercial ELISA kit to determine HCMV serostatus. MIGEC was used to demultiplex reads and group the reads by UMI, and MiTCR was used to assemble and quantify clonotypes. To exclude erroneous sequences, only TCR cDNA sequences supported by at least two reads were retained. Downstream repertoire analysis used the tcR package, and clonotypes were matched across fractions by CDR3 nucleotide sequence plus V segment. VDJmatch was used to annotate antigen specificity against VDJdb, with one amino acid substitution in CDR3 allowed.

Recombination joined TRBV6-5 with TRBJ2-1, with TRBD1 identical over 8 junction bases. The source material was CD4+ T cells sorted from blood. This sequence was found in a woman aged 18-29 years in good health. DNA sequence: TGTGCCAGCAGTTACCGGACAGGGAGTGGGAATGAGCAGTTCTTC. Its product reads: CASSYRTGSGNEQFF.